One sample yielded the 27 T cell receptor beta chains listed below, sequenced in a study of technical replicates of blood from a few donors. The table came from immunoSEQ multiplex PCR; TCRdb's copy has only in-frame clones and leaves some out. The sample shows about 73,000 clones, 93% of them seen only once. The sequencing input was T cells isolated from PBMCs. Receptor source: a human donor in good health.

The rearrangement links TRBV9 to TRBJ1-1, with 8 bases that match TRBD1. The CDR3 extends over 14 amino acids. Germline CDR1 is SGDLS and CDR2 is YYNGEE. The V gene end was trimmed by 0 bases and the J gene end by 4 bases; junction bases not matched to a gene: 2. The CDR3 DNA follows: TGTGCCAGCAGCGTAGCAGGGGGCTCCACTGAAGCTTTCTTT. Translating it yields CASSVAGGSTEAFF.

The chain employs TRBV7-9 and TRBJ1-1; D call uncertain. The CDR3 sequence is 13 residues long. Germline CDR1 is SEHNR and CDR2 is FQNEAQ (reference sequence). Between the trimmed V and J ends, which lost 1 base and 11 bases, there was a span of 14 bases. DNA for the CDR3: TGTGCCAGCAGCTTAGTATCCCCCTTATTGGCTTTCTTT. Its translation is CASSLVSPLLAFF.

The rearrangement uses TRBV7-9 and TRBJ1-1; 8 bases align to TRBD1. Germline CDR1 SEHNR, CDR2 FQNEAQ (reference sequence). Trimming at V came to 5 bases and at J to 3 bases, leaving 8 bases not matched to a gene. The length of the CDR3 is 15 residues. This CDR3 reads CASSPTGTGDTEAFF. In DNA form, the CDR3 reads TGTGCCAGCAGCCCGACCGGGACAGGAGACACTGAAGCTTTCTTT. Variable domain in full (rest from reference TRBV7-9 and TRBJ1-1): DTGVSQNPRHKITKRGQNVTFRCDPISEHNRLYWYRQTLGQGPEFLTYFQNEAQLEKSRLLSDRFSAERPKGSFSTLEIQRTEQGDSAMYLCASSPTGTGDTEAFFGQGTRLTVV.

The rearrangement uses TRBV5-1 and TRBJ2-1, with 7 bases matching TRBD1. With V trimmed by 3 bases and J by 4 bases, 10 bases remained unmatched. In germline, CDR1 is SGHRS, CDR2 YFSETQ. The CDR3 loop spans 16 amino acids. CDR3 residues: CASSWSGTEVYNEQFF. CDR3 DNA sequence: TGCGCCAGCAGCTGGTCCGGGACAGAAGTTTACAATGAGCAGTTCTTC. The full variable domain, with the rest looked up from reference TRBV5-1 and TRBJ2-1, is KAGVTQTPRYLIKTRGQQVTLSCSPISGHRSVSWYQQTPGQGLQFLFEYFSETQRNKGNFPGRFSGRQFSNSRSEMNVSTLELGDSALYLCASSWSGTEVYNEQFFGPGTRLTVL.

V and J are TRBV5-4 and TRBJ2-3, with D unclear. Per the germline V gene, CDR1 is SGHNT and CDR2 is YYREEE (reference sequence). The CDR3 runs to 11 residues. Trimming took off 0 bases at V and 10 bases at J, with 6 bases between the two ends. The CDR3 sequence: CASSLAFAQYF. CDR3 sequence (DNA): TGTGCCAGCAGCTTGGCGTTTGCGCAGTATTTT.

The chain joins TRBV7-9 to TRBJ2-7, with TRBD2 matching 12 bases. Germline trimming cut 3 bases from V and 3 bases from J; bases unmatched to any gene: 0. There are 14 residues in the CDR3. Germline V gene sequence: CDR1 SEHNR, CDR2 FQNEAQ (reference sequence). This CDR3 reads CASSLTSGSYEQYF. DNA of the CDR3: TGTGCCAGCAGCTTGACTAGCGGGAGCTACGAGCAGTACTTC.

The V and J genes are TRBV5-1 and TRBJ2-7; TRBD2 might be the D (5 bases). Germline CDR1 reads SGHRS; CDR2 reads YFSETQ. Trimming left V 1 base short and J 6 bases short, with 11 bases between. The CDR3 contains 13 residues. The CDR3 is CASSLITGVEQYF. DNA of the CDR3: TGCGCCAGCAGCTTGATTACCGGGGTCGAGCAGTACTTC.

The rearrangement joins TRBV6-5 to TRBJ2-3; the D gene is possibly TRBD1 (6 bases). V was cut by 3 bases and J by 1 base, with 11 bases left in between. Germline CDR1 reads MNHEY; CDR2 reads SVGAGI. The CDR3 covers 15 residues. In nucleotides, the CDR3 is TGTGCCAGCAGTTATCGAGGGGGACGCACAGATACGCAGTATTTT. Protein: CASSYRGGRTDTQYF.

This chain uses TRBV6-4 with TRBJ2-5; 9 nucleotides agree with TRBD2. V dropped 0 bases and J dropped 2; count of bases not matched to a gene: 4. CDR1 MRHNA and CDR2 SNTAGT come from the germline V gene. The CDR3 consists of 16 residues. CDR3 sequence reads: CASSDSWTSAQETQYF. Here the CDR3 DNA reads TGTGCCAGCAGTGACTCTTGGACTAGCGCGCAAGAGACCCAGTACTTC.

V is TRBV6-5 and J is TRBJ1-3, with unresolved D. V shed 0 bases and J shed 0 bases, with 6 bases lying between them. CDR1 and CDR2 from the germline V gene are MNHEY and SVGAGI. The CDR3 length is 15 residues. The CDR3 sequence: CASSYSSTSGNTIYF. The CDR3 DNA is TGTGCCAGCAGTTACTCCAGTACCTCTGGAAACACCATATATTTT.

DNA for the CDR3: TGTGCCAGCAGTAGAGTGGGGGCGGGGGATTCACCCCTCCACTTT. This sequence encodes CASSRVGAGDSPLHF. V usage is TRBV6-5 and J usage is TRBJ1-6; maybe TRBD1 (6 bases). Germline assignment: CDR1 MNHEY and CDR2 SVGAGI. Trimming stripped 5 bases from V and 8 bases from J, with 16 bases between. The length of the CDR3 is 15 residues.

The chain joins TRBV11-3 to TRBJ1-1, with D uncertain. Deletions cut 5 bases from V and 11 bases from J, with 24 bases between. CDR3 length: 15 amino acids. The germline V gene has CDR1 SGHNT and CDR2 YENEEA. DNA of the CDR3: TGTGCCAGCAGCCCGATCGGTGGCTTCTCTACCAGGGCTTTCTTT. Its protein product is CASSPIGGFSTRAFF.

This chain links TRBV6-5 with TRBJ1-2; D remains unclear. The CDR3 spans 13 residues. Deletions cut 5 bases from V and 2 bases from J, with 9 bases between. Germline CDR1 reads MNHEY; CDR2 reads SVGAGI. The CDR3 loop is CASSLTSNYGYTF. DNA for the CDR3: TGTGCCAGCAGTCTTACATCGAACTATGGCTACACCTTC.

This clone was recorded only once. The chain couples TRBV10-3 to TRBJ2-1; D is ambiguous. The CDR3 is 18 residues long. V was shortened by 2 bases and J by 4 bases, with 21 bases between the two germline ends. Germline CDR1 ENHRY, CDR2 SYGVKD. The CDR3 DNA sequence: TGTGCCATCAGTGAGGCAGCTTTGACCGGTGGGCAATACAATGAGCAGTTCTTC. Translated: CAISEAALTGGQYNEQFF.

This sequence joins TRBV5-1 and TRBJ2-1; possibly TRBD2 for D (5 bases). CDR1 is SGHRS and CDR2 is YFSETQ in the germline V gene. V gave up 0 bases and J gave up 3 bases, with 10 bases separating them. There are 15 residues in the CDR3. This chain's CDR3 is CASSLGLAFYNEQFF. The CDR3 bases are TGCGCCAGCAGCTTGGGGCTAGCCTTCTACAATGAGCAGTTCTTC.

This sequence joins TRBV19 and TRBJ2-2, with D possibly matching TRBD2 (6 bases). V lost 6 bases and J 4 bases, leaving 12 bases between the germline ends. Germline V gene data show CDR1 as LNHDA and CDR2 as SQIVND (reference sequence). This CDR3 region has 14 residues. The CDR3 loop is CASRRAGGTGELFF. The DNA of the CDR3 is TGTGCCAGTAGGCGCGCCGGGGGCACCGGGGAGCTGTTTTTT.

J is TRBJ1-2 and V is TRBV27; 10 positions agree with TRBD1. Germline CDR1 is MNHEY and CDR2 is SMNVEV (reference sequence). The CDR3 extends over 17 amino acids. The ends lost 6 bases at V and 6 bases at J; junction bases unmatched: 16. In DNA, the CDR3 is TGTGCCAGCAGCGGGGGGTTGTGGGGACAGGGGTACGATGGCTACACCTTC. Amino acid sequence: CASSGGLWGQGYDGYTF.

The V and J genes are TRBV7-6 and TRBJ1-6; tentative D call: TRBD1 (5 bases). V lost 1 base and J 5 bases, leaving 15 bases between the germline ends. This CDR3 comprises 17 residues. Germline values: CDR1 SGHVS, CDR2 FNYEAQ. The DNA for the CDR3 is TGTGCCAGCAGCTTAGTCTTCGGTTCGACAGATAATTCACCCCTCCACTTT. It codes for CASSLVFGSTDNSPLHF.

The chain links TRBV11-2 to TRBJ2-7, with 11 bases fitting TRBD1. Germline V gene data show CDR1 as SGHAT and CDR2 as FQNNGV. The CDR3 has 16 amino acids. V lost 3 bases, J lost 3 bases, and 7 bases stayed unmatched. The chain's CDR3 is CASSFVWDRGIYEQYF. CDR3 sequence (DNA): TGTGCCAGCAGCTTCGTTTGGGACAGGGGGATCTACGAGCAGTACTTC.

This clone was picked up one time. The chain is built from TRBV6-5 and TRBJ2-7, with 9 nucleotides matching TRBD2. The CDR3 loop spans 16 amino acids. The J segment lost 4 bases and the V segment lost 0 bases, leaving 7 bases of the junction unmatched. Germline-derived CDR1 and CDR2 are MNHEY and SVGAGI. The CDR3: CASSYSRLAGRYEQYF. The CDR3 DNA reads as TGTGCCAGCAGTTACTCCAGGCTAGCGGGAAGATACGAGCAGTACTTC.

The V gene is TRBV6-5, the J gene TRBJ2-1; no clear D. V dropped 4 bases and J dropped 0 bases, with 10 bases sitting between them. Germline values: CDR1 MNHEY, CDR2 SVGAGI. CDR3 length: 15 residues. This CDR3 reads CASSSTMSSYNEQFF. The CDR3, as DNA: TGTGCCAGCAGTTCCACTATGAGCTCCTACAATGAGCAGTTCTTC.

The chain combines TRBV5-1 with TRBJ2-7; 12 positions agree with TRBD1. The germline V gene encodes CDR1 SGHRS and CDR2 YFSETQ. This CDR3 is built from 14 residues. The junction had 6 bases not matched to a gene; V was cut back by 4 bases and J by 7 bases. CDR3 amino acids: CASSPGQGANEQYF. For the CDR3, the DNA is TGCGCCAGCAGCCCGGGACAGGGGGCGAATGAGCAGTACTTC.

CDR3 nucleotide sequence: TGTGCCAGCAGCGGGGACGCAGGGGGTGAGCAGTTCTTC. Encoded protein: CASSGDAGGEQFF. This chain links TRBV25-1 with TRBJ2-1; TRBD1 aligns across 7 bases. Germline assignment: CDR1 MGHDK and CDR2 SYGVNS. CDR3 size: 13 residues. With 6 bases clipped from V and 9 bases from J, the junction kept 8 bases outside the gene matches.

The chain carries TRBV5-8 and TRBJ1-1, with D perhaps TRBD1 (5 bases). Germline CDR1 is SGHTS and CDR2 is YDEGEE. V shed 5 bases and J shed 5 bases, with 10 bases lying between them. This CDR3 spans 12 amino acids. The chain's CDR3 is CASRVTGTEAFF. In DNA, the CDR3 is TGTGCCAGCAGGGTTACAGGTACTGAAGCTTTCTTT.

This clone has a single count. The chain uses TRBV2 and TRBJ1-3; 7 bases map to TRBD1. Germline CDR1 SNHLY, CDR2 FYNNEI. J was trimmed by 0 bases and V by 5 bases; bases with no gene match: 13. The CDR3 loop spans 18 amino acids. CDR3 DNA: TGTGCCAGCAGTCACTACCTTGGACAGGACAACTCTGGAAACACCATATATTTT. It translates to CASSHYLGQDNSGNTIYF.

The J gene is TRBJ2-2, the V gene TRBV7-6; no firm D call. The germline V gene has CDR1 SGHVS and CDR2 FNYEAQ. Trimming left V 2 bases short and J 3 bases short, with 4 bases between. This CDR3 has 13 amino acids. CDR3 sequence reads: CASSLRDTGELFF. The CDR3 region has the DNA TGTGCCAGCAGCTTACGGGACACCGGGGAGCTGTTTTTT.

This chain joins TRBV5-1 and TRBJ2-1; 9 bases are a match to TRBD2. CDR1 and CDR2 (germline): SGHRS, YFSETQ. CDR3 size: 14 residues. V lost 4 bases to trimming and J lost 8 bases; unmatched junction nucleotides: 7. The CDR3 DNA sequence: TGCGCCAGCAGCGGGCGGGGGGGCCTGGATGAGCAGTTCTTC. Protein sequence: CASSGRGGLDEQFF.